A single sample gave rise to the 22 T cell receptor beta chains below, sequenced in a study of T cells after somatic rescue of genetic block (dated by TCRdb to the early 2020s). Libraries were made using the immunoSEQ multiplex PCR assay. In TCRdb, the immuneACCESS table is reduced to in-frame sequences with V and J assigned. These tables do not hold every clone; where another copy was compared, an unresolved V gene accounts for under half, and the others remain unexplained. Recorded for this sample are about 120,000 clones; around 90% of them occurred a single time. Of the sample, 1.4% to 1.5% is held by the ten largest clones. Material for sequencing was peripheral blood mononuclear cells (PBMCs). The origin of the receptors is a woman aged 18-30 years.

This chain's CDR3 is CASSETTGTYGYTF. Written as DNA, the CDR3 is TGTGCCAGCAGTGAAACGACAGGGACTTATGGCTACACCTTC. This sequence joins TRBV2 and TRBJ1-2; 7 bases fit TRBD1. V trimming: 2 bases; J trimming: 5 bases; junction bases outside the gene matches: 5. This CDR3 region has 14 residues. Germline assignment: CDR1 SNHLY and CDR2 FYNNEI.

Notes on this clone: The identical CDR3 is also encoded by other nucleotide sequences in the sample. The chain joins TRBV19 to TRBJ2-7; the match to TRBD2 covers 10 bases. The CDR3 extends over 15 amino acids. CDR1 is LNHDA and CDR2 is SQIVND in the germline V gene (reference sequence). J gave up 2 bases and V 3 bases, and 4 bases lay outside the gene matches. In DNA form, the CDR3 reads TGTGCCAGTAGTATTGCTAGCGGGGGCCCCTACGAGCAGTACTTC. Its protein is CASSIASGGPYEQYF.

This chain joins TRBV7-2 and TRBJ1-1, with 7 nucleotides matching TRBD1. CDR3 length equals 15 residues. Per the germline V gene, CDR1 is SGHTA and CDR2 is FQGNSA. Trimming removed 1 base from V and 1 base from J; junction bases left unmatched: 3. CDR3 in DNA: TGTGCCAGCAGCTTAGGAGACAGGGCGAACACTGAAGCTTTCTTT. It specifies CASSLGDRANTEAFF.

This rearrangement joins TRBV28 to TRBJ1-5; D not resolved. Trimming took off 4 bases at V and 4 bases at J, with 11 bases between the two ends. The CDR3 is made up of 14 amino acids. Germline CDR1 and CDR2: MDHEN and SYDVKM. The CDR3: CASSSYKPNQPQHF. For the CDR3, the DNA is TGTGCCAGCAGTTCGTACAAGCCTAATCAGCCCCAGCATTTT.

V and J are TRBV2 and TRBJ2-2; no clear D. Germline CDR1 and CDR2: SNHLY and FYNNEI. Trimming shortened V by 6 bases and J by 7 bases, and 9 bases separated the two germline ends. CDR3 length: 12 amino acids. The CDR3 sequence is CASRGRFGELFF. The CDR3 DNA is TGTGCCAGCAGGGGTCGGTTCGGGGAGCTGTTTTTT. Supplemented by reference TRBV2 and TRBJ2-2, the full variable domain reads EPEVTQTPSHQVTQMGQEVILRCVPISNHLYFYWYRQILGQKVEFLVSFYNNEISEKSEIFDDQFSVERPDGSNFTLKIRSTKLEDSAMYFCASRGRFGELFFGEGSRLTVL.

This clone came up once. The gene calls are TRBV2 and TRBJ2-7, with D maybe TRBD2 (6 bases). The CDR3 loop spans 12 amino acids. The germline V gene has CDR1 SNHLY and CDR2 FYNNEI. The V gene lost 7 bases and the J gene lost 3 bases, with 10 bases spanning the gap. In DNA, the CDR3 is TGTGCCAGCATGTGGGGAGGCTACGAGCAGTACTTC. Translated, it gives CASMWGGYEQYF.

The J gene is TRBJ2-7, the V gene TRBV7-2; possible D gene TRBD2, 6 bases. This CDR3 region has 14 residues. Trimming took off 1 base at V and 6 bases at J, with 13 bases between the two ends. In germline, CDR1 is SGHTA, CDR2 FQGNSA. The CDR3 DNA follows: TGTGCCAGCAGCTTAGGCGGGACGACGGGCGAGCAGTACTTC. Amino acids: CASSLGGTTGEQYF. Supplemented by reference TRBV7-2 and TRBJ2-7, the full variable domain reads GAGVSQSPSNKVTEKGKDVELRCDPISGHTALYWYRQSLGQGLEFLIYFQGNSAPDKSGLPSDRFSAERTGGSVSTLTIQRTQQEDSAVYLCASSLGGTTGEQYFGPGTRLTVT.

This clone was detected once. The rearrangement links TRBV15 to TRBJ2-2, with D hard to call. Germline CDR1 is LNHNV and CDR2 is YYDKDF (reference sequence). V lost 0 bases, J lost 4 bases, and 9 bases lay in between. The CDR3 extends over 15 amino acids. Here the CDR3 DNA reads TGTGCCACCAGCAGAGATCGGTCAGGCACCGGGGAGCTGTTTTTT. Protein product: CATSRDRSGTGELFF.

This clone was seen more than once but under ten times. V usage is TRBV7-9 and J usage is TRBJ1-1; D is perhaps TRBD1 (5 bases). Trimming shortened V by 5 bases and J by 4 bases, and 11 bases separated the two germline ends. CDR3 length: 13 residues. CDR1 is SEHNR, CDR2 FQNEAQ, per germline (reference sequence). The CDR3 protein is CASSLQEGTEAFF. The CDR3 bases are TGTGCCAGCAGCCTACAGGAGGGCACTGAAGCTTTCTTT.

The chain recombines TRBV7-2 with TRBJ1-2; weak D call: TRBD1 (6 bases). The CDR3 is 14 residues long. Germline assignment: CDR1 SGHTA and CDR2 FQGNSA. With 6 bases removed from V and 2 bases from J, the gap between germline ends came to 13 bases. CDR3 amino acids: CASRPRGRNYGYTF. The CDR3 nucleotides read TGTGCCAGCAGGCCGCGGGGGCGAAACTATGGCTACACCTTC. The whole variable domain, filled in from reference TRBV7-2 and TRBJ1-2, reads GAGVSQSPSNKVTEKGKDVELRCDPISGHTALYWYRQSLGQGLEFLIYFQGNSAPDKSGLPSDRFSAERTGGSVSTLTIQRTQQEDSAVYLCASRPRGRNYGYTFGSGTRLTVV.

The CDR3 DNA sequence: TGTGCCAGCAGCTTAGCGGGCAGGTTGGGGACTGAAGCTTTCTTT. Translated, it gives CASSLAGRLGTEAFF. V and J are TRBV7-9 and TRBJ1-1; D is unresolved. This CDR3 region has 15 residues. The germline CDR1 and CDR2 sequences are SEHNR and FQNEAQ (reference sequence). V was shortened by 0 bases and J by 5 bases, with 13 bases between the two germline ends.

This clone was counted a single time. CDR3 sequence (DNA): TGTGCCAGCATAGGGACGGGTAAAGGCACTGAAGCTTTCTTT. It specifies CASIGTGKGTEAFF. V usage is TRBV2 and J usage is TRBJ1-1, with D possibly matching TRBD1 (5 bases). Trimming removed 7 bases at V and 4 bases at J, with 16 bases between. CDR1 and CDR2 from the germline V gene are SNHLY and FYNNEI. This CDR3 is 14 amino acids long.

The sample holds a few counts of this clone. The J gene is TRBJ2-5, the V gene TRBV7-3; either TRBD1 or TRBD2 may fit D (7 bases each). V was trimmed by 5 bases and J by 7 bases, leaving 17 bases between them. The CDR3 spans 14 residues. Germline V CDR1 and CDR2: SGHTA, FQGTGA. The CDR3 sequence is CASSPGGDAATQYF. The DNA of the CDR3 is TGTGCCAGCAGCCCAGGGGGGGACGCCGCGACCCAGTACTTC.

The chain uses TRBV30 and TRBJ2-3, with 10 positions matching TRBD2. After removal of 0 bases from V and 5 bases from J, the junction contained 8 bases not matched to a gene. The CDR3 is made up of 16 amino acids. CDR1 GTSNPN and CDR2 SVGIG come from the germline V gene (reference sequence). The CDR3 here is CAWSVGSGGPGDTQYF. The CDR3 DNA is TGTGCCTGGAGTGTGGGTAGCGGGGGGCCGGGAGATACGCAGTATTTT. The whole variable domain, remainder taken from reference TRBV30 and TRBJ2-3, is SQTIHQWPATLVQPVGSPLSLECTVEGTSNPNLYWYRQAAGRGLQLLFYSVGIGQISSEVPQNLSASRPQDRQFILSSKKLLLSDSGFYLCAWSVGSGGPGDTQYFGPGTRLTVL.

The gene calls are TRBV7-7 and TRBJ2-7, with D hard to call. From germline, CDR1 is SSHAT and CDR2 FNYEAQ (reference sequence). This CDR3 has 15 amino acids. V shed 0 bases and J shed 5 bases, with 14 bases lying between them. The chain's CDR3 is CASSLAPTLWDEQYF. For the CDR3, the DNA is TGTGCCAGCAGCTTAGCCCCGACCCTCTGGGACGAGCAGTACTTC.

As DNA, the CDR3 is TGTGCCAGCAGGTTACTAGCCTCTAGCACAGATACGCAGTATTTT. It encodes CASRLLASSTDTQYF. The J gene is TRBJ2-3, the V gene TRBV5-4; D is possibly TRBD2 (6 bases). The germline V and J ends were trimmed by 5 bases and 0 bases, with 13 bases remaining between them. The germline V gene encodes CDR1 SGHNT and CDR2 YYREEE (reference sequence). This CDR3 spans 15 amino acids.

The chain links TRBV7-7 to TRBJ2-3; the match to TRBD2 covers 8 bases. There are 15 residues in the CDR3. Germline V gene lookup returns CDR1 SSHAT and CDR2 FNYEAQ (reference sequence). After removal of 4 bases from V and 6 bases from J, the junction contained 9 bases not matched to a gene. CDR3 nucleotide sequence: TGTGCCAGCAGCTCGGGAGGGTGGGGTGAGGATACGCAGTATTTT. Translating gives CASSSGGWGEDTQYF.

The gene calls are TRBV11-3 and TRBJ2-5, with 9 bases that match TRBD2. There are 18 residues in the CDR3. V shed 4 bases and J 2 bases; nucleotides not matched to a gene: 14. Germline CDR1 is SGHNT and CDR2 is YENEEA. CDR3 coding DNA: TGTGCCAGCAGCTCTCCCCGCGGGGGACTAGCAGATCAAGAGACCCAGTACTTC. It specifies CASSSPRGGLADQETQYF.

The V and J genes are TRBV28 and TRBJ2-1; TRBD1 aligns across 9 bases. From germline, CDR1 is MDHEN and CDR2 SYDVKM. The CDR3 spans 12 residues. Trimming took 3 bases from V and 15 from J; bases not matched to a gene: 6. The CDR3 region has the DNA TGTGCCAGCAGTTTCGGACAGGGGCGGCCGTTCTTC. Its translation: CASSFGQGRPFF.

The table lists this clone with a few counts. The chain employs TRBV27 and TRBJ2-7; 7 nucleotides match TRBD1. Germline V lookup: CDR1 MNHEY, CDR2 SMNVEV (reference sequence). Trimming took 5 bases from V and 7 from J; bases not matched to a gene: 11. This CDR3 region has 14 residues. The CDR3 protein is CASSPRQGAGEQYF. The CDR3 DNA reads TGTGCCAGCAGTCCTCGACAGGGTGCAGGGGAGCAGTACTTC.

The chain couples TRBV5-1 to TRBJ2-5; D not resolved. CDR1 SGHRS and CDR2 YFSETQ come from the germline V gene. CDR3 length: 13 amino acids. V lost 1 base and J 1 base, leaving 5 bases between the germline ends. CDR3 coding DNA: TGCGCCAGCAGCTTGCCCCTCCAAGAGACCCAGTACTTC. The encoded protein is CASSLPLQETQYF.

The rearrangement joins TRBV2 to TRBJ1-5, with TRBD1 identical over 7 bases. The V and J ends lost 8 bases and 1 base, in that order; junction bases with no gene match: 8. This CDR3 has 15 amino acids. The germline CDR1 and CDR2 sequences are SNHLY and FYNNEI. CDR3 in DNA: TGTGCCAGCGACTACAGGGGAGCAAGCAATCAGCCCCAGCATTTT. Translating it yields CASDYRGASNQPQHF.